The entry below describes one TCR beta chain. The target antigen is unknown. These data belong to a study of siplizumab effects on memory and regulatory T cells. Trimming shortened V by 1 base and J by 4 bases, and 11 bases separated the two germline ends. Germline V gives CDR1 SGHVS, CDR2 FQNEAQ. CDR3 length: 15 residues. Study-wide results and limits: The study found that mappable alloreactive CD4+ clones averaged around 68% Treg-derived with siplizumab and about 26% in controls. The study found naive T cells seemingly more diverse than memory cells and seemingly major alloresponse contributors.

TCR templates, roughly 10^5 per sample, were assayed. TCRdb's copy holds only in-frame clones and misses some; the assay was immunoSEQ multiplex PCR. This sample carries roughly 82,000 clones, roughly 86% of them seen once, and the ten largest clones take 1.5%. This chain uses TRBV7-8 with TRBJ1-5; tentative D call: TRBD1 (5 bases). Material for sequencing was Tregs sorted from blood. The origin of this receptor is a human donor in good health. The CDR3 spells CASSLGAGLNQPQHF. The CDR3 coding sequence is TGTGCCAGCAGCTTAGGGGCAGGGTTGAATCAGCCCCAGCATTTT.